These 21 T cell receptor beta chains came from one sample sequenced in a study of blood T cell repertoires in COVID-19. Libraries were prepared by immunoSEQ multiplex PCR; TCRdb keeps only in-frame clonotypes and omits some of them. The sample records 140,000 or so clones, about 80% being singletons. The sequencing sample was made of PBMCs or T cells enriched from blood (not recorded which). These receptors all come from a man in his fifties who had recovered from COVID-19.

This clone was counted a few times. The genes are TRBV5-4 and TRBJ1-2; D remains unclear. Germline V gene sequence: CDR1 SGHNT, CDR2 YYREEE (reference sequence). V shed 4 bases and J shed 6 bases, with 10 bases lying between them. There are 12 residues in the CDR3. The CDR3 is CASSLTDNGYTF. CDR3 bases: TGTGCCAGCAGCCTTACCGACAATGGCTACACCTTC.

V and J are TRBV2 and TRBJ1-5; perhaps TRBD1 as D (5 bases). Germline assignment: CDR1 SNHLY and CDR2 FYNNEI. Trimming cost V 5 bases and J 6 bases, with 14 bases left between them. This CDR3 region has 14 residues. CDR3 sequence: CASSSAGDRQPQHF. In DNA, the CDR3 is TGTGCCAGCAGTAGTGCGGGGGACCGTCAGCCCCAGCATTTT.

This rearrangement joins TRBV3-1 (or the pseudogene TRBV3-2) to TRBJ2-2, with 7 bases fitting TRBD1. The CDR3 totals 15 residues. CDR1 is LGHDT and CDR2 is YNNKEL in the germline V gene (reference sequence). V lost 0 bases to trimming and J lost 6 bases; unmatched junction nucleotides: 4. The CDR3 DNA reads TGTGCCAGCAGCCAAGATAAGGGGGCTGCCGGGGAGCTGTTTTTT. Translation gives CASSQDKGAAGELFF.

The chain carries TRBV29-1 and TRBJ2-7; the match to TRBD2 covers 10 bases. V trimming: 6 bases; J trimming: 0 bases; junction bases outside the gene matches: 8. The germline V gene encodes CDR1 SQVTM and CDR2 ANQGSEA. This CDR3 contains 15 residues. CDR3 sequence reads: CSVLSSGGRSYEQYF. CDR3 coding DNA: TGCAGCGTATTGTCTAGCGGGGGCCGCTCCTACGAGCAGTACTTC.

The V gene is TRBV29-1, the J gene TRBJ2-5, with 7 bases that match TRBD2. V trimming: 1 base; J trimming: 1 base; junction bases outside the gene matches: 3. The CDR3 totals 14 residues. CDR1 and CDR2 (germline): SQVTM, ANQGSEA. The chain's CDR3 is CSVEGRLAQETQYF. In DNA, the CDR3 is TGCAGCGTTGAAGGGCGACTAGCCCAAGAGACCCAGTACTTC.

CDR3 sequence reads: CASSQVQGANGYTF. The DNA for the CDR3 is TGTGCCAGCAGCCAAGTTCAGGGGGCGAATGGCTACACCTTC. The chain links TRBV3-1 (or the pseudogene TRBV3-2) to TRBJ1-2; TRBD1 agrees at 8 bases. Germline assignment: CDR1 LGHDT and CDR2 YNNKEL (reference sequence). The CDR3 is 14 residues long. V lost 1 base and J lost 6; bases outside the gene matches: 4.

The V call is TRBV18, the J call TRBJ1-6; D is possibly TRBD1 (6 bases). Trimming pared 6 bases from V and 10 bases from J, leaving 16 bases between. Germline values: CDR1 KGHSH, CDR2 LQKENI. The CDR3 is made up of 14 amino acids. The CDR3: CASSAGTSGSPLHF. CDR3 nucleotide sequence: TGTGCCAGCTCTGCCGGGACAAGTGGATCACCCCTCCACTTT.

The chain recombines TRBV4-1 with TRBJ1-5, with TRBD1 as a possible D gene (5 bases). The V gene's germline CDR1 is MGHRA and CDR2 YSYEKL. The V end lost 3 bases, the J end lost 8 bases, and 17 bases lay between the germline ends. CDR3 length equals 15 residues. The CDR3 DNA reads TGCGCCAGCAGCCAGGAACCGACAGAGCGAGAGCCCCAGCATTTT. Translated, it gives CASSQEPTEREPQHF.

This clone has only one observation. The V gene is TRBV24-1, the J gene TRBJ1-5; maybe TRBD1 (5 bases). Germline CDR1 KGHDR, CDR2 SFDVKD. This CDR3 spans 13 amino acids. V lost 3 bases and J 6 bases, leaving 8 bases between the germline ends. CDR3 sequence reads: CATSDGGVQPQHF. DNA for the CDR3: TGTGCCACCAGTGATGGAGGGGTTCAGCCCCAGCATTTT.

This clone was detected only a few times. This rearrangement joins TRBV27 to TRBJ2-7; 10 bases are shared with TRBD1. This CDR3 region has 16 residues. Losses at the gene ends were 5 bases for V and 2 bases for J; bases not matched to a gene: 9. Germline V lookup: CDR1 MNHEY, CDR2 SMNVEV (reference sequence). The CDR3 loop is CASSTRDRGNTYEQYF. CDR3 DNA: TGTGCCAGCAGTACCCGGGACAGGGGAAACACCTACGAGCAGTACTTC.

This chain connects TRBV27 to TRBJ2-1; 10 bases map to TRBD1. The CDR3 extends over 12 amino acids. V lost 7 bases, J lost 10 bases, and 4 bases stayed unmatched. Germline CDR1 reads MNHEY; CDR2 reads SMNVEV (reference sequence). In DNA form, the CDR3 reads TGTGCCAGCATGACAGGGGGCGACGAGCAGTTCTTC. It is translated as CASMTGGDEQFF.

This chain joins TRBV19 and TRBJ1-5, with a weak D call TRBD1 (5 bases). The germline CDR1 and CDR2 sequences are LNHDA and SQIVND (reference sequence). The CDR3 length is 15 residues. The V gene lost 6 bases and the J gene lost 5 bases, with 17 bases spanning the gap. The CDR3 sequence: CASSVPGPADQPQHF. The CDR3 nucleotides are TGTGCCAGTAGCGTACCAGGGCCCGCGGATCAGCCCCAGCATTTT.

The V call is TRBV2, the J call TRBJ1-1, with 7 positions matching TRBD1. V shed 10 bases and J 0 bases; nucleotides not matched to a gene: 11. In germline, CDR1 is SNHLY, CDR2 FYNNEI. The CDR3 is 15 residues long. Here the CDR3 DNA reads TGTGCCACCGCTGGACAGGTGACTATGAACACTGAAGCTTTCTTT. Translating it yields CATAGQVTMNTEAFF. The full variable domain, completed using reference TRBV2 and TRBJ1-1, is EPEVTQTPSHQVTQMGQEVILRCVPISNHLYFYWYRQILGQKVEFLVSFYNNEISEKSEIFDDQFSVERPDGSNFTLKIRSTKLEDSAMYFCATAGQVTMNTEAFFGQGTRLTVV.

The V gene is TRBV28, the J gene TRBJ1-2; TRBD1 agrees at 9 bases. The CDR3 spans 14 residues. Losses at the gene ends were 6 bases for V and 4 bases for J; bases not matched to a gene: 6. In germline, CDR1 is MDHEN, CDR2 SYDVKM. The CDR3 is CASRPDRGAYGYTF. For the CDR3, the DNA is TGTGCCAGCAGACCAGACAGGGGGGCCTATGGCTACACCTTC.

This clone was seen just once. The chain employs TRBV6-2 or TRBV6-3 and TRBJ2-7; 7 bases line up with TRBD1. CDR3 length: 16 residues. Trimming at V came to 4 bases and at J to 0 bases, leaving 9 bases not matched to a gene. Germline V lookup: CDR1 MNHEY, CDR2 SVGEGT. CDR3 DNA: TGTGCCAGCAGTTCCGGCTCCGGGACAGTCTCCTACGAGCAGTACTTC. Translated, it gives CASSSGSGTVSYEQYF.

The chain employs TRBV24-1 and TRBJ2-2, with 10 nucleotides matching TRBD2. The germline V gene encodes CDR1 KGHDR and CDR2 SFDVKD. Losses at the gene ends were 4 bases for V and 1 base for J; bases not matched to a gene: 2. The CDR3 consists of 16 residues. The CDR3 spells CATSEIAGGNTGELFF. In nucleotides, the CDR3 is TGTGCCACCAGTGAAATAGCGGGGGGGAACACCGGGGAGCTGTTTTTT.

The gene calls are TRBV4-3 and TRBJ2-5, with 7 bases fitting TRBD1. Losses at the gene ends were 1 base for V and 5 bases for J; bases not matched to a gene: 4. The CDR3 sequence is 14 residues long. Germline loops: CDR1 LGHNA, CDR2 YSLEER. The CDR3 nucleotides read TGCGCCAGCAGCCAAGGAGGGGGCGGCGAGACCCAGTACTTC. Amino acid sequence: CASSQGGGGETQYF.

This chain joins TRBV14 and TRBJ1-4; possible D gene TRBD1, 5 bases. Germline V gives CDR1 SGHDN, CDR2 FVKESK. The CDR3 sequence is 14 residues long. The V and J ends lost 4 bases and 7 bases respectively, with 13 bases between them. CDR3 nucleotides: TGTGCCAGCAGCCCCCGGCAGGGAGGTGAAAAACTGTTTTTT. It translates to CASSPRQGGEKLFF.

The chain employs TRBV28 and TRBJ1-2, with D tentatively TRBD1 (5 bases). Trimming removed 2 bases at V and 8 bases at J, with 18 bases between. CDR3 length: 15 residues. CDR1 is MDHEN and CDR2 is SYDVKM in the germline V gene. The CDR3 here is CASSLPSGQGGGYTF. The DNA of the CDR3 is TGTGCCAGCAGTTTACCCTCCGGGCAGGGCGGCGGCTACACCTTC.

The chain uses TRBV7-2 and TRBJ2-3; perhaps TRBD2 as D (6 bases). V was pared by 3 bases and J by 0 bases, with 13 bases between. Germline CDR1 is SGHTA and CDR2 is FQGNSA. This CDR3 has 16 amino acids. In nucleotides, the CDR3 is TGTGCCAGCAGCTTCGGGCGGGGAATTAGCACAGATACGCAGTATTTT. Protein: CASSFGRGISTDTQYF.

This clone was counted a single time. This sequence joins TRBV20-1 and TRBJ1-2; possibly TRBD1 for D (5 bases). Germline CDR1 and CDR2: DFQATT and SNEGSKA (reference sequence). The CDR3 consists of 11 residues. This CDR3 reads CSGNTGLGYTF. The CDR3 DNA sequence: TGCAGCGGAAATACAGGATTAGGCTACACCTTC.